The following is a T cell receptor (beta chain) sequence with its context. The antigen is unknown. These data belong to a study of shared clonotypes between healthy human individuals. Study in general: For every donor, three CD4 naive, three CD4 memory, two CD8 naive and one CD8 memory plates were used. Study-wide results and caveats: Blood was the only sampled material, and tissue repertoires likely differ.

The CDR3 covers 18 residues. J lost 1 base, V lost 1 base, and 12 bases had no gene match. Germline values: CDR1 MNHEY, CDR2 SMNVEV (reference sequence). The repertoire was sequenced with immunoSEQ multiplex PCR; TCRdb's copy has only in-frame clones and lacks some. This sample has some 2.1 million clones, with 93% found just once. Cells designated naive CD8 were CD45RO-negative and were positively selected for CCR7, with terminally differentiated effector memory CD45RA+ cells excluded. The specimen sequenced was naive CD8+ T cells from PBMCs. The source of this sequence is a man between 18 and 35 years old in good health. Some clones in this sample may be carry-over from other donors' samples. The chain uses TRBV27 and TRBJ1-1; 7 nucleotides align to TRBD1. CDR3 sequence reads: CASSLYVDAWDRNTEAFF. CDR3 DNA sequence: TGTGCCAGCAGTTTATATGTCGATGCATGGGACAGGAACACTGAAGCTTTCTTT.